This T cell receptor (beta chain) is drawn from a study of shared clonotypes between healthy human individuals. Across the study: The study used three CD4 naive, three CD4 memory, two CD8 naive and one CD8 memory plate per donor.

Study-wide points: The authors expected sequencing depth to affect clonotype sharing among donors.

Concerning this clone: Its antigen is currently unknown.

V was clipped by 6 bases and J by 9 bases; unmatched bases: 22. The CDR3 sequence is 19 residues long. In germline, CDR1 is MNHEY, CDR2 SMNVEV (reference sequence). The table came from immunoSEQ multiplex PCR; TCRdb's copy has only in-frame clones and leaves some out. The top ten hold roughly 0.56% of the sample, which has about 1 million clones, around 82% seen once. The origin of this receptor is a man in his late teens or twenties in good health. Some clones in this sample may be carry-over from other donors' samples. This chain uses TRBV27 with TRBJ2-1; 11 bases align to TRBD2. The sequenced material came from memory CD4+ T cells from PBMCs. Subset in this sample: CD45RA-negative fraction. In nucleotides, the CDR3 is TGTGCCAGCAGATCCATGGGGCTAGCGGGAGGCTTCAGTAGGGGTGAGCAGTTCTTC. Amino acids: CASRSMGLAGGFSRGEQFF.